This TCR beta chain was identified during a study of CD8+ T cells in alopecia areata. Study observations and caveats: Sharing of TCR sequences between patients (possibly for HLA-related reasons) was less clear than in mice.

The CDR3 contains 14 residues. From germline, CDR1 is MDHEN and CDR2 SYDVKM. V lost 6 bases, J lost 1 base, and 4 bases stayed unmatched. After isolation, RNA underwent reverse transcription to generate cDNA as the sequencing template. Profiled with immunoSEQ multiplex PCR; TCRdb holds only in-frame clones, not every one. The data hold approximately 59,000 clones, with roughly half observed a single time. The study team obtained lesional scalp punch biopsies and peripheral blood from alopecia areata patients. There are a few counts of this clone. Its antigen is currently unknown. Sequences were derived from CD8+ T cells sorted from blood, sampled at week 0. This TCR derives from a human donor with alopecia areata. The chain uses TRBV28 and TRBJ2-3; the match to TRBD2 covers 7 bases. As DNA, the CDR3 is TGTGCCAGCAGGAGCGGGATGGGCACAGATACGCAGTATTTT. This gives the protein CASRSGMGTDTQYF.